A single sample is the source of the 16 T cell receptor beta chains below, sequenced in a study of T cell repertoires in cytomegalovirus infection. Which antigens these TCRs recognize remains unknown. A single record per CDR3 protein comes from TCRdb applying MiXCR to the reads. There are roughly 990,000 distinct CDR3 sequences in the sample; 30% to 40% occur only once, and 13% lies in the top ten. The sample consisted of cultured CD8+ T cells from PBMCs, taken from culture after CMV antigen stimulation. Receptors were obtained from a human donor in good health (CMV status not recorded). Some clones in this sample may be carry-over from other donors' samples.

This clonotype was recorded at least ten times. This rearrangement joins TRBV7-2 to TRBJ2-7, with D possibly matching TRBD1 (5 bases). Trimming stripped 1 base from V and 5 bases from J, with 12 bases between. The CDR3 consists of 14 residues. Germline CDR1 and CDR2: SGHTA and FQGNSA. CDR3 sequence reads: CASSLDFTTDEQYF. As DNA, the CDR3 is TGTGCCAGCAGCTTAGATTTTACGACAGACGAGCAGTACTTC.

The chain couples TRBV4-1 to TRBJ2-2; perhaps D is TRBD1 or TRBD2 (5 bases each). The germline V gene has CDR1 MGHRA and CDR2 YSYEKL. Trimming pared 2 bases from V and 4 bases from J, leaving 17 bases between. The CDR3 extends over 17 amino acids. The CDR3 coding sequence is TGCGCCAGCAGCCAATATATATGGGGGAGCGGCACCGGGGAGCTGTTTTTT. This encodes CASSQYIWGSGTGELFF.

This chain's CDR3 is CASSQETGRVSGNTIYF. CDR3 nucleotide sequence: TGTGCCAGCAGCCAAGAAACCGGACGGGTCTCTGGAAACACCATATATTTT. This chain links TRBV14 with TRBJ1-3; D unclear. The CDR3 loop spans 17 amino acids. Germline CDR1 is SGHDN and CDR2 is FVKESK. The ends were cut back, 0 bases at V and 0 bases at J, with 12 bases in the middle.

The CDR3 DNA reads as TGTGCCAGCAGTTTGGGACTAGCGGGGGGTCGCTCCTACAATGAGCAGTTCTTC. Protein sequence: CASSLGLAGGRSYNEQFF. V gene TRBV27 combines with J gene TRBJ2-1; TRBD2 matches 15 bases. Germline lookup yields CDR1 MNHEY and CDR2 SMNVEV (reference sequence). V lost 3 bases to trimming and J lost 0 bases; unmatched junction nucleotides: 3. The CDR3 length is 18 residues.

This clonotype has just a few counts. The chain has TRBV14 and TRBJ2-1, with D perhaps TRBD2 (6 bases). This CDR3 has 16 residues. Germline CDR1 and CDR2: SGHDN and FVKESK. V was trimmed by 0 bases and J by 3 bases, leaving 12 bases between them. In DNA form, the CDR3 reads TGTGCCAGCAGCCAAGACGAAGGGGAGGTCTACAATGAGCAGTTCTTC. It encodes CASSQDEGEVYNEQFF.

This rearrangement joins TRBV29-1 to TRBJ1-2, with 12 bases aligning to TRBD1. Germline V CDR1 and CDR2: SQVTM, ANQGSEA. There are 14 residues in the CDR3. Unmatched junction bases numbered 10, after V lost 6 bases and J lost 8 bases. CDR3 nucleotide sequence: TGCAGCGTGAAAGGGACAGGGGGCGCGGGGGGCTACACCTTC. Its translation: CSVKGTGGAGGYTF.

The CDR3: CSARTVESRGNSPLHF. The CDR3, as DNA: TGCAGTGCTAGAACGGTGGAGAGCAGGGGGAATTCACCCCTCCACTTT. The chain recombines TRBV20-1 with TRBJ1-6; TRBD1 matches 7 bases. The CDR3 totals 16 residues. The germline CDR1 and CDR2 sequences are DFQATT and SNEGSKA (reference sequence). V was clipped by 2 bases and J by 7 bases; unmatched bases: 11.

For this clonotype: This may come from a read error, since a much larger clone is one base off. The chain carries TRBV7-2 and TRBJ2-3, with D unclear. The CDR3 runs to 13 residues. The germline V gene has CDR1 SGHTA and CDR2 FQGNSA. The DNA of the CDR3 is TGTGTCAGCAGCTTAAAACCCACAGATACGCAGTATTTT. Its protein product is CVSSLKPTDTQYF. Full variable domain (rest looked up from reference TRBV7-2 and TRBJ2-3): GAGVSQSPSNKVTEKGKDVELRCDPISGHTALYWYRQSLGQGLEFLIYFQGNSAPDKSGLPSDRFSAERTGGSVSTLTIQRTQQEDSAVYLCVSSLKPTDTQYFGPGTRLTVL.

This clonotype was seen at least ten times. The chain joins TRBV6-1 to TRBJ2-5; TRBD1 matches at 8 bases. The V and J ends lost 4 bases and 2 bases, in that order; junction bases with no gene match: 6. The germline V gene encodes CDR1 MNHNS and CDR2 SASEGT. This CDR3 has 15 amino acids. As DNA, the CDR3 is TGTGCCAGCAGTGGATCGGACAGGGTGCAAGAGACCCAGTACTTC. It yields the protein CASSGSDRVQETQYF.

The chain joins TRBV27 to TRBJ2-5; D perhaps matches TRBD2 (6 bases). Deletions cut 4 bases from V and 1 base from J, with 13 bases between. CDR1 is MNHEY and CDR2 is SMNVEV in the germline V gene (reference sequence). This CDR3 has 15 residues. CDR3 residues: CASSSAGPLQETQYF. The CDR3 nucleotides read TGTGCCAGCAGTTCCGCGGGGCCTCTCCAAGAGACCCAGTACTTC.

V gene TRBV7-4 combines with J gene TRBJ2-7; 8 nucleotides agree with TRBD2. V lost 2 bases to trimming and J lost 7 bases; unmatched junction nucleotides: 7. The CDR3 contains 14 residues. Per germline, CDR1 SGHVT and CDR2 SQSDAQ. Written as DNA, the CDR3 is TGTGCCAGCAGCTTACCGCTATCGGGAGGGGAGCAGTACTTC. Translating gives CASSLPLSGGEQYF.

The V call is TRBV12-3 or TRBV12-4, the J call TRBJ1-3, with D possibly TRBD1 on 5 matching bases. CDR3 length equals 15 residues. V was shortened by 3 bases and J by 0 bases, with 9 bases between the two germline ends. The DNA for the CDR3 is TGTGCCAGCAGTTTCAAAAGGGGCTCTGGAAACACCATATATTTT. This encodes CASSFKRGSGNTIYF.

This clonotype has only a few counts. The V gene is TRBV6-1, the J gene TRBJ1-1; no definite D call. This CDR3 comprises 12 residues. Trimming cost V 6 bases and J 3 bases, with 8 bases left between them. Germline V gives CDR1 MNHNS, CDR2 SASEGT. CDR3 DNA: TGTGCCAGCAGACCCGGGGACACTGAAGCTTTCTTT. Translation: CASRPGDTEAFF.

The table lists this clonotype with many counts. The chain couples TRBV6-1 to TRBJ1-6; TRBD1 aligns across 8 bases. This CDR3 spans 18 amino acids. The J segment lost 1 base and the V segment lost 5 bases, leaving 10 bases of the junction unmatched. The germline V gene encodes CDR1 MNHNS and CDR2 SASEGT. CDR3 region: CASSPSGRGLSYNSPLHF. CDR3 nucleotide sequence: TGTGCCAGCAGTCCGTCGGGCAGGGGGCTATCCTATAATTCACCCCTCCACTTT.

This clonotype was seen a handful of times. The rearrangement joins TRBV24-1 to TRBJ2-1, with TRBD2 matching 12 bases. V lost 4 bases to trimming and J lost 3 bases; unmatched junction nucleotides: 3. The CDR3 is 16 residues long. CDR1 KGHDR and CDR2 SFDVKD come from the germline V gene. The CDR3 here is CATSDTSGGFYNEQFF. The CDR3 DNA sequence: TGTGCCACCAGTGACACTAGCGGGGGGTTCTACAATGAGCAGTTCTTC.

The genes are TRBV20-1 and TRBJ1-1, with D perhaps TRBD1 (6 bases). The CDR3 spans 17 residues. Trimming pared 0 bases from V and 5 bases from J, leaving 22 bases between. Germline CDR1 is DFQATT and CDR2 is SNEGSKA (reference sequence). The CDR3 coding sequence is TGCAGTGCTAGAGAGAGCCCATACAACGCCAGGGGAACTGAAGCTTTCTTT. Amino acid sequence: CSARESPYNARGTEAFF.